The 3 T cell receptor beta chains presented below share a single source sample, sequenced in a study of CD8 T cells in Susac syndrome. RNA totalling about 0.45 to 1 ug underwent reverse transcription with random hexamers. One entry per CDR3 protein, called by TCRdb with MiXCR from the immunoSEQ multiplex PCR reads. Among roughly 180,000 distinct CDR3 sequences, approximately 94% were seen once, and the ten largest hold 0.085% to 0.12%. Sequenced: CD4+ T cells from PBMCs. The source of these receptors is a human donor in good health.

This chain joins TRBV20-1 and TRBJ2-7; 11 positions match TRBD2. The ends lost 3 bases at V and 5 bases at J; junction bases unmatched: 6. The CDR3 is 14 amino acids. Germline V gives CDR1 DFQATT, CDR2 SNEGSKA (reference sequence). In DNA form, the CDR3 reads TGCAGTGCTAGGCCGACTAGCGGGATGCACGAGCAGTACTTC. Amino acids: CSARPTSGMHEQYF.

The sample holds one count of this clonotype. This chain links TRBV24-1 with TRBJ2-1; 8 bases line up with TRBD2. The V gene's germline CDR1 is KGHDR and CDR2 SFDVKD. V was pared by 3 bases and J by 9 bases, with 12 bases of the junction left unmatched. The CDR3 consists of 16 residues. The CDR3 sequence is CATSDPRSGRGGEQFF. The DNA for the CDR3 is TGTGCCACCAGTGATCCCAGGAGCGGGAGAGGCGGTGAGCAGTTCTTC.

The rearrangement uses TRBV6-5 and TRBJ2-1; TRBD2 agrees at 9 bases. Trimming cost V 6 bases and J 9 bases; bases outside gene matches: 3. Germline V CDR1 and CDR2: MNHEY, SVGAGI. The CDR3 totals 12 residues. The CDR3 here is CASSLSGSEQFF. The DNA for the CDR3 is TGTGCCAGCAGCCTTAGCGGGAGTGAGCAGTTCTTC.